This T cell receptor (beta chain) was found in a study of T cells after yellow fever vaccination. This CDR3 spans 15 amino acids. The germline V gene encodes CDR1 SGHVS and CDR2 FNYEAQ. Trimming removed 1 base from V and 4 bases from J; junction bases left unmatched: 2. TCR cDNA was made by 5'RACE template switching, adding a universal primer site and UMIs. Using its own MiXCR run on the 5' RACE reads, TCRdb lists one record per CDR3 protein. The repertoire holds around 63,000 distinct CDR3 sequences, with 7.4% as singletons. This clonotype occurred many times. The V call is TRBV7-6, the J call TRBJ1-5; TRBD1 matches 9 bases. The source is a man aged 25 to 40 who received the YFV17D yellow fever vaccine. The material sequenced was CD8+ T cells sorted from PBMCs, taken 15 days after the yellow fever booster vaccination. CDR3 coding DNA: TGTGCCAGCAGCTTAGATGGGACAGGGAATCAGCCCCAGCATTTT. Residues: CASSLDGTGNQPQHF.